This T cell receptor beta chain was sequenced in a study of shared clonotypes between healthy human individuals (dated by TCRdb to the early 2020s). Context from the whole study: A couple of women and a few men aged 18 to 49 years were included in the cohort. For each donor, three plates each were used for CD4 naive and CD4 memory, two plates were used for CD8 naive, and one plate was used for CD8 memory. To estimate repertoire size and how much clonotypes are shared between individuals, the study performed deep sequencing of blood TCR repertoires from about five healthy adults. Libraries were prepared and TCR repertoires were sequenced by different laboratories using diverse techniques, in order to increase sequencing depth and limit assay-specific biases. Each donor's leukapheresis produced roughly between roughly 0.9 and 9 billion PBMCs.

Paper-wide results and their limitations: Rarefaction of sorted-subset datasets indicated incomplete sequencing despite the large sequencing depth. Because the study included only a small number of donors, the genetic and exposure-history diversity represented was limited. Higher generation probabilities were observed for clonotypes shared by all four sorted-subset donors than for non-shared clonotypes. Based on pairwise subsampling, the degree of clonotype sharing among donors was expected to be affected by sequencing depth. Sampling was restricted to blood, and TCR repertoires in tissue are likely to differ from TCR repertoires in blood. When a handful of donors were compared, the shared fraction of clonotypes was 5% to 6.5% for naive CD4, about 4% for naive CD8, roughly 2.5% for memory CD4, and around 0.4% for memory CD8. Larger estimated clonotype richness was generally found for naive subsets than for memory subsets.

The CDR3 starts with the cysteine, ends with the phenylalanine, and has 18 residues. The retained sequence is limited to the CDR3, 54 bases, with the frame set at the first base. As to this clone: No cognate antigen has been identified for it. No much larger clonotype is one base removed from it; base qualities were not supplied.

The donors were healthy, HIV-negative adults who had no recently reported acute infections or vaccinations. Every donor was a Caucasian adult residing in Nashville, Tennessee, USA. CD4+ T cells were enriched by magnetic negative selection, after which naive cells were positively selected on CD45RA and the negative fraction was taken as the memory subset. Blood was collected by leukapheresis, and PBMCs were isolated by Ficoll-Histopaque density gradient centrifugation and then cryopreserved in liquid nitrogen vapor phase. Purity and quantity of every magnetically sorted T cell population were checked by analytical flow cytometry. Each sorted fraction had its genomic DNA isolated and then quantified by UV absorbance on a Nanodrop 2000c. TCR CDR3 regions were amplified from genomic DNA by multiplex PCR using the deep immunoSEQ assay. Genomic DNA extracted from each cell subset was distributed evenly over all wells of several immunoSEQ 96-well plates, and each plate served as one replicate. For sorted subsets, approximately 0.2 ug of genomic DNA, equivalent to some 33,000 T cell genomes, went into each replicate PCR. The purified libraries were quantified using a Qubit 3.0 fluorometer, sized with a Bioanalyzer 2100, and then quantified again using the KAPA Library Quantification kit. Every immunoSEQ 96-well plate was sequenced on a dedicated single-read 150-cycle Illumina NextSeq 550 flow cell. In the authors' own workflow: Because the immunoSEQ output held only junctional sequences and lacked quality scores, the filtering could not match the filtering applied to full-length reads. To assign V/J genes and CDR3, sequences were annotated against IMGT germline references using PyIR, a Python wrapper for IgBLAST v1.9. Any read was removed if the V/J assignment was weak (E-value above 1e-6), the CDR3 was missing, or the read contained stop codons, out-of-frame junctions, or ambiguous translated residues. V3J clonotypes were defined as sequences sharing the same inferred V gene, J gene, and CDR3 amino acid sequence. Percentage overlap between repertoires was computed as shared unique clonotypes divided by the size of the smaller repertoire. Repertoire richness was assessed with RTK rarefaction, the Chao1 estimator, and Recon v2.1 estimates of unobserved clonotypes. Generation probabilities for all TCRbeta clonotypes obtained by the gDNA method from a handful of donors were computed using OLGA. Imported from immuneACCESS, the table was reduced by TCRdb to in-frame sequences with V and J called. These copies leave out some clones; in studies compared against another copy, an unresolved V gene accounts for under half, and the cause of the remainder is not known. That table supplies the V and J calls and clone size; D and trimming were determined from the DNA. For this sample there are roughly 1.5 million clones; 95% to 99% appear just once. In total, the top ten clones hold roughly 0.45% of the sample.

Rearrangement joined TRBV21-1 to TRBJ1-2; the table's D call of TRBD1 was not tested on the DNA. TRBV21-1 is an annotated pseudogene. Sequenced material: naive CD4+ T cells sorted from blood. Sample cell subset or site, as interpreted from the label and publication: CD45RA+ positively selected. This receptor was identified in a man aged 25-40 years in good health. The base sequence is TGTGCCAGCAGCAATCAGGCGGGACAGGGCCTATCTAACTATGGCTACACCTTC. It translates to CASSNQAGQGLSNYGYTF.